These 16 T cell receptor beta chains came from one sample sequenced in a study of cytomegalovirus exposure and HLA in healthy donors. The PCR was carried out with 60 Vbeta primers and 13 Jbeta primers. Assay: immunoSEQ multiplex PCR; the TCRdb copy retains only in-frame clones and omits some. This table has some 52,000 clones, more than 65% appearing once. What was sequenced was PBMCs. The receptors here all came from a woman aged 45-65 years in good health and CMV-seronegative.

V and J are TRBV2 and TRBJ1-5; 7 bases are shared with TRBD1. Germline V gene lookup returns CDR1 SNHLY and CDR2 FYNNEI. The CDR3 length is 13 residues. J lost 4 bases, V lost 7 bases, and 4 bases had no gene match. CDR3 sequence: CASNTGANQPQHF. CDR3 nucleotide sequence: TGTGCCAGCAATACAGGGGCGAATCAGCCCCAGCATTTT.

The chain recombines TRBV9 with TRBJ2-1, with 8 bases lining up with TRBD1. The trim removed 7 bases at V and 7 bases at J, leaving 10 bases unmatched. The CDR3 covers 14 residues. Per the germline V gene, CDR1 is SGDLS and CDR2 is YYNGEE. DNA of the CDR3: TGTGCCAGCCAACACGGTCAGGGGGCGAATGAGCAGTTCTTC. As protein: CASQHGQGANEQFF. Based on the CDR3 plus reference TRBV9 and TRBJ2-1, the full variable domain is DSGVTQTPKHLITATGQRVTLRCSPRSGDLSVYWYQQSLDQGLQFLIQYYNGEERAKGNILERFSAQQFPDLHSELNLSSLELGDSALYFCASQHGQGANEQFFGPGTRLTVL.

The gene calls are TRBV7-2 and TRBJ1-2, with D possibly matching TRBD1 (6 bases). The germline gives CDR1 SGHTA, CDR2 FQGNSA. The CDR3 is 14 amino acids. V was shortened by 1 base and J by 4 bases, with 10 bases between the two germline ends. The DNA for the CDR3 is TGTGCCAGCAGCTTAGGGACAGCCTCCTATGGCTACACCTTC. This gives the protein CASSLGTASYGYTF.

The DNA of the CDR3 is TGCAGCGTTGCTATAAGCGGGGCCAAAGCGGCCCAGTACTTC. Translating it yields CSVAISGAKAAQYF. This chain joins TRBV29-1 and TRBJ2-5; 7 bases are shared with TRBD2. The CDR3 is 14 residues long. V was clipped by 4 bases and J by 9 bases; unmatched bases: 14. Germline V CDR1 and CDR2: SQVTM, ANQGSEA.

The V gene is TRBV7-3, the J gene TRBJ2-5, with D tentatively TRBD2 (5 bases). Trimming pared 5 bases from V and 7 bases from J, leaving 11 bases between. The CDR3 totals 12 residues. From germline, CDR1 is SGHTA and CDR2 FQGTGA. The CDR3 loop is CASSEIRGTQYF. Here the CDR3 DNA reads TGTGCCAGCAGCGAAATACGGGGGACCCAGTACTTC.

The CDR3 bases are TGTGCCAGCAGTAACAACCTCGACAGCTACGAGCAGTACTTC. This encodes CASSNNLDSYEQYF. The chain has TRBV25-1 and TRBJ2-7, with a weak D call TRBD1 (5 bases). Germline CDR1 reads MGHDK; CDR2 reads SYGVNS. Trimming took 5 bases from V and 3 from J, leaving 14 bases between them. The CDR3 totals 14 residues.

The gene calls are TRBV1 and TRBJ2-7; TRBD1 is the table's D call and was not checked against the DNA. TRBV1 is noted as a pseudogene. The CDR3 sequence is 13 residues long. The CDR3 DNA reads as TGCACCAGTTCCCGGGACAGGGGGCCGGAGCAGTACTTC. Translation gives CTSSRDRGPEQYF.

The chain recombines TRBV7-2 with TRBJ2-5, with 8 bases aligning to TRBD1. CDR1 is SGHTA, CDR2 FQGNSA, per germline. The CDR3 is made up of 14 amino acids. The J segment lost 5 bases and the V segment lost 4 bases, leaving 6 bases of the junction unmatched. The CDR3 region is CASSYQGARETQYF. CDR3 bases: TGTGCCAGCAGCTATCAGGGGGCGCGTGAGACCCAGTACTTC.

This chain links TRBV30 with TRBJ1-4; TRBD1 matches at 10 bases. Germline V gene data show CDR1 as GTSNPN and CDR2 as SVGIG (reference sequence). The V segment lost 6 bases and the J segment 2 bases; nucleotides outside the gene matches: 12. The CDR3 extends over 17 amino acids. CDR3 residues: CACRDRGHPGTNEKLFF. The DNA for the CDR3 is TGTGCCTGCCGGGACAGGGGACATCCTGGGACTAATGAAAAACTGTTTTTT.

The rearrangement links TRBV5-1 to TRBJ2-7; TRBD2 aligns across 8 bases. The CDR3 covers 13 residues. CDR1 is SGHRS, CDR2 YFSETQ, per germline. V shed 4 bases and J 6 bases; nucleotides not matched to a gene: 6. The CDR3 region is CASSAGTRGEQYF. The CDR3 coding sequence is TGCGCCAGCAGCGCTGGGACTAGGGGCGAGCAGTACTTC. Supplemented by reference TRBV5-1 and TRBJ2-7, the full variable domain reads KAGVTQTPRYLIKTRGQQVTLSCSPISGHRSVSWYQQTPGQGLQFLFEYFSETQRNKGNFPGRFSGRQFSNSRSEMNVSTLELGDSALYLCASSAGTRGEQYFGPGTRLTVT.

The chain joins TRBV28 to TRBJ2-7, with a tentative D call TRBD1 (6 bases). CDR1 is MDHEN, CDR2 SYDVKM, per germline. Trimming cost V 6 bases and J 4 bases, with 19 bases left between them. There are 15 residues in the CDR3. The CDR3 loop reads CASSSPGTGIYEQYF. The CDR3 DNA follows: TGTGCCAGCAGCTCCCCGGGTACAGGGATATACGAGCAGTACTTC.

This clone was recorded only once. V is TRBV9 and J is TRBJ2-3; TRBD2 agrees at 13 bases. Germline CDR1 SGDLS, CDR2 YYNGEE. CDR3 length equals 16 residues. V lost 3 bases to trimming and J lost 5 bases; unmatched junction nucleotides: 6. CDR3 region: CASSDGLAGEVDTQYF. In nucleotides, the CDR3 is TGTGCCAGCAGCGATGGACTAGCGGGAGAGGTAGATACGCAGTATTTT.

The chain combines TRBV10-1 with TRBJ1-3; D gene ambiguous. The CDR3 is 14 residues long. Trimming removed 2 bases from V and 1 base from J, with 6 bases in between. Germline V gene data show CDR1 as WNHNN and CDR2 as SYGVQD (reference sequence). The CDR3, as DNA: TGCGCCAGCAGTGAGACCGGTTCTGGAAACACCATATATTTT. Translation: CASSETGSGNTIYF.

Comments on this clone: Other DNA sequences within the sample encode an identical CDR3. The chain combines TRBV6-5 with TRBJ1-1, with TRBD1 matching over 7 bases. This CDR3 spans 15 amino acids. J gave up 0 bases and V 2 bases, and 3 bases lay outside the gene matches. Germline CDR1 is MNHEY and CDR2 is SVGAGI. CDR3 sequence (DNA): TGTGCCAGCAGTTACACGGGACAGATGAACACTGAAGCTTTCTTT. Translation: CASSYTGQMNTEAFF.

V usage is TRBV28 and J usage is TRBJ1-5; no definite D call. Looked up from germline, CDR1 is MDHEN and CDR2 is SYDVKM. The length of the CDR3 is 11 residues. Trimming pared 6 bases from V and 4 bases from J, leaving 4 bases between. The CDR3 sequence is CASSANQPQHF. The CDR3 coding sequence is TGTGCCAGCAGCGCGAATCAGCCCCAGCATTTT.

The chain combines TRBV18 with TRBJ2-2, with D unclear. V shed 3 bases and J shed 5 bases, with 10 bases lying between them. Germline V gives CDR1 KGHSH, CDR2 LQKENI. The CDR3 loop spans 14 amino acids. The CDR3 DNA is TGTGCCAGCTCACCCCCCGGGTTAACCGGGGAGCTGTTTTTT. This translates into CASSPPGLTGELFF.